These T cell receptor beta chains were read from a single sample in a study of T cell repertoires in cytomegalovirus infection. Via MiXCR, TCRdb re-called the reads, giving one row per CDR3 protein. The sample includes 150,000 to 200,000 distinct CDR3 sequences, around an eighth of them seen just once. The sample was PBMCs. Source of these receptors: a human donor in good health (CMV status not recorded). Some clones in this sample may be carry-over from other donors' samples. Each CDR3 is given with its conserved first and last residue. A D gene is named only where the DNA matches it firmly. Rows may omit the clone size; those that give it use once, few, many or a size class.

cdr3_nt cdr3_aa j_call v_call clone_size d_call
TGCAGTGCTAGACCAGGACTAGCGGGAGTGATTGAGCAGTTCTTC CSARPGLAGVIEQFF TRBJ2-1 TRBV20-1 few TRBD2
TGTGCCAGCAGTTACTTTGGGGAGATGAACACTGAAGCTTTCTTT CASSYFGEMNTEAFF TRBJ1-1 TRBV6-5 few -
TGTGCCAGCTTAGCTACAGGGGGTTCCTACAATGAGCAGTTCTTC CASLATGGSYNEQFF TRBJ2-1 TRBV2 few TRBD1
TGTGCCAGCAGTTCCCACCTTTCGCCTAGCGGGGGGGTCTACGAGCAGTACTTC CASSSHLSPSGGVYEQYF TRBJ2-7 TRBV27 few TRBD2
TGTGCCAGCAGCTTCGGAAGACGGGAGACTTTCGACGAGCAGTACTTC CASSFGRRETFDEQYF TRBJ2-7 TRBV7-6 many -
TGCAGTGCTAGCTCCCAGCGGCGCTACAATGAGCAGTTCTTC CSASSQRRYNEQFF TRBJ2-1 TRBV20-1 - -
TGTGCCAGCAGCTTAGTTGGGAGCTCCTACGAGCAGTACTTC CASSLVGSSYEQYF TRBJ2-7 TRBV7-2 many -
TGTGCCAGCAGTTTAAGGGCCACGCAAGAGACCCAGTACTTC CASSLRATQETQYF TRBJ2-5 TRBV28 many -
TGTGCCAGCAGCTCGGACAGGGGGGTCTTCACCGGGGAGCTGTTTTTT CASSSDRGVFTGELFF TRBJ2-2 TRBV7-2 few TRBD1
TGTGCCAGCAGCCCTCACACGGAAACCTACAATGAGCAGTTCTTC CASSPHTETYNEQFF TRBJ2-1 TRBV27 - -
TGTGCCAGCAGGAGGACAGAAGCTAACTATGGCTACACCTTC CASRRTEANYGYTF TRBJ1-2 TRBV2 many -
TGTGCCAGCAGCTATACCCAGACAGCAAACTATGGCTACACCTTC CASSYTQTANYGYTF TRBJ1-2 TRBV7-2 many -
TGCAGTGGGACCTCAAACACTGAAGCTTTCTTT CSGTSNTEAFF TRBJ1-1 TRBV20-1 few -
TGTGCCAGCAGCTCCCGGGACTCGTTCTCTGGAAACACCATATATTTT CASSSRDSFSGNTIYF TRBJ1-3 TRBV7-9 - -
TGTGCCAGCAGTGATTTGGCAGGGGGCCTTTACAATGAGCAGTTCTTC CASSDLAGGLYNEQFF TRBJ2-1 TRBV25-1 - TRBD1
TGCAGCACGAAGATTGCGGGGCACAAGAACACCGGGGAGCTGTTTTTT CSTKIAGHKNTGELFF TRBJ2-2 TRBV20-1 many -
TGTGCCAGCAGACCAACCCGGGGACTCTCGTCAGGGGCCAACGTCCTGACTTTC CASRPTRGLSSGANVLTF TRBJ2-6 TRBV28 many -
TGCAGTGCTAGGAGGACCGCCTCAACTAATGAAAAACTGTTTTTT CSARRTASTNEKLFF TRBJ1-4 TRBV20-1 many -
TGTGCCAGTAGTAACAGGGGGCAAATCCTTCACAATGAGCAGTTCTTC CASSNRGQILHNEQFF TRBJ2-1 TRBV19 many TRBD1
TGTGCCAGCAGTTTAGGGGCAGGGCCGCAAGCTTTCTTT CASSLGAGPQAFF TRBJ1-1 TRBV12-3/TRBV12-4 many -
TGTGCCAGCAGCTCCGACAGGGGGACTCGGAATGAAAAACTGTTTTTT CASSSDRGTRNEKLFF TRBJ1-4 TRBV5-5 few TRBD1
TGTGCCAGCAGCTTGGGACTCAAAAACACTGAAGCTTTCTTT CASSLGLKNTEAFF TRBJ1-1 TRBV7-2 many -
TGTGCCAGCAGCGAGGGGGGATCCTATGGCTACACCTTC CASSEGGSYGYTF TRBJ1-2 TRBV7-2 many -
TGTGCCAGCGCTAGGGGGGCTAACTATGGCTACACCTTC CASARGANYGYTF TRBJ1-2 TRBV7-9 many -
TGTGCCATCAGCTTAGCCCTCATCGGCAATGAGCAGTTATTC CAISLALIGNEQLF TRBJ2-1 TRBV7-2 - -
TGTGCCAGTAGTACACCCTTCTGGACAGGGGGGTCTGGCACCGGGGAGCTGTTTTTT CASSTPFWTGGSGTGELFF TRBJ2-2 TRBV19 few TRBD1
TGCAGCCTACTGGGGGGGGACGTCCCCTACAATGAGCAGTTCTTC CSLLGGDVPYNEQFF TRBJ2-1 TRBV29-1 few TRBD2
TGTGCCAGCAGCCCTAGGAGGGTCTCCTACGAGCAGTACTTC CASSPRRVSYEQYF TRBJ2-7 TRBV5-5 few -
TGTGCCAGCAGCTTGAGGGACAGATATTTATATGGCTACACCTTC CASSLRDRYLYGYTF TRBJ1-2 TRBV5-8 few TRBD1
TGTGCCAGCAGCCGCAGGGTCAGTGGGGTCACAGATACGCAGTATTTT CASSRRVSGVTDTQYF TRBJ2-3 TRBV11-2 - -
TGTGCCAGCAGCTCCCAGGGACTAGCGGTCTACAATGAGCAGTTCTTC CASSSQGLAVYNEQFF TRBJ2-1 TRBV7-2 many TRBD2
TGCAGCGTTGAAGAGGGACAGGCCTACGAGCAGTACTTC CSVEEGQAYEQYF TRBJ2-7 TRBV29-1 - TRBD1
TGTGCCAGCAGCAGGGGACAGGAAGGTTGGGAAGATACGCAGTATTTT CASSRGQEGWEDTQYF TRBJ2-3 TRBV5-8 few TRBD1
TGTGCCACCAGTGACCGTGGACGGCGCGAGCAGTACTTC CATSDRGRREQYF TRBJ2-7 TRBV24-1 - -
TGTGCCAGCAGCCGCGGCAGGGGGCTACCCATTAATGAAAAACTGTTTTTT CASSRGRGLPINEKLFF TRBJ1-4 TRBV11-2 many TRBD1
TGTGCCAGCAGCACCCGGGGTGTATGGGAGACCCAGTACTTC CASSTRGVWETQYF TRBJ2-5 TRBV7-2 many -
TGTGCCAGCAGCACAATGACAGGGGCTGAATACCTTAGCAATCAGCCCCAGCATTTT CASSTMTGAEYLSNQPQHF TRBJ1-5 TRBV12-3/TRBV12-4 many TRBD1
TGTGCCAGTAGATCCGGAACAGTGAACAGTGAAGCTTTCTTT CASRSGTVNSEAFF TRBJ1-1 TRBV19 few -
TGTGCCAGCAGCAGAGAGAGGGATAGCAATCAGCCCCAGCATTTT CASSRERDSNQPQHF TRBJ1-5 TRBV7-2 many -
TGTGCCAGCCTACCCCGACACCATGGCTACACCTTC CASLPRHHGYTF TRBJ1-2 TRBV7-2 - -
TGCGCCAGCAGCCAAGGTTTTATAGACAGAAACGCAGATACGCAGTATTTT CASSQGFIDRNADTQYF TRBJ2-3 TRBV4-1 - -
TGTGCCAGCAGCCTGGACAGGGGGGGTTCACCCCTCCACTTT CASSLDRGGSPLHF TRBJ1-6 TRBV27 - TRBD1
TGTGCCAGCAGGTCGCCTAGCGGGAGGGATTACAATGAGCAGTTCTTC CASRSPSGRDYNEQFF TRBJ2-1 TRBV7-4 few TRBD2
TGTGCCAGCAGTCCTGCAGGGAGCCCTTCGCGGGAGCAGTACTTC CASSPAGSPSREQYF TRBJ2-7 TRBV12-3/TRBV12-4 many -
TGTGCCAGCAGCAGAAGAGTTACGTCTGGAAACACCATATATTTT CASSRRVTSGNTIYF TRBJ1-3 TRBV6-2/TRBV6-3 - -
TGTGCCAGCAGCAAGGGGCGGCAAGAGACCCAGTACTTC CASSKGRQETQYF TRBJ2-5 TRBV7-2 many -
TGTGCCACCAGCAGAGTACACGGGACGGTCTCTGGAAACACCATATATTTT CATSRVHGTVSGNTIYF TRBJ1-3 TRBV15 - -
TGTGCCACCAGCCTCTTAGCGGGAGAAGGGAATGAGCAGTTCTTC CATSLLAGEGNEQFF TRBJ2-1 TRBV24-1 many TRBD2
TGTGCCAGCAGCTTATCCCCGGGACTAGCGGCTACCTACGAGCAGTACTTC CASSLSPGLAATYEQYF TRBJ2-7 TRBV7-2 many TRBD2
TGTGCCAGCAGTAACAGACAGGGAGGCTATGGCTACACCTTC CASSNRQGGYGYTF TRBJ1-2 TRBV6-5 many TRBD1
TGTGCCAGCAGCCCGACGGGGATGAGCAATCAGCCCCAGCATTTT CASSPTGMSNQPQHF TRBJ1-5 TRBV7-2 many -
TGTGCCAGCAGCTCCCCCGGACGAAACTATGGCTACACCTTC CASSSPGRNYGYTF TRBJ1-2 TRBV7-2 many -
TGTGCCAGCAGCTTAGTACGACTAGCGGGGGGCCTCTACAATGAGCAGTTCTTC CASSLVRLAGGLYNEQFF TRBJ2-1 TRBV7-8 - TRBD2
TGTGCCAGCAGCCCTGGGGACAGGAGATACGAGCAGTACTTC CASSPGDRRYEQYF TRBJ2-7 TRBV7-2 many TRBD1
TGTGCCATCAGTGAGAAAGGCCGGGAGAACACTGAAGCTTTCTTT CAISEKGRENTEAFF TRBJ1-1 TRBV10-3 once -